What follows are 22 T cell receptor beta chains derived from one specimen sequenced in a study of shared clonotypes between healthy human individuals. Clones were sequenced by immunoSEQ multiplex PCR, and TCRdb holds only the in-frame ones, with some missing. This sample has millions of clones, with 85% to 95% found just once. Sequenced: naive CD4+ T cells sorted from blood. Subset described: CD45RA+ positively selected. The source of these receptors is a young man in good health.

The chain recombines TRBV7-9 with TRBJ2-7; tentative D call: TRBD2 (6 bases). Germline CDR1 is SEHNR and CDR2 is FQNEAQ (reference sequence). The length of the CDR3 is 15 residues. V lost 5 bases to trimming and J lost 2 bases, with 16 bases between them. The CDR3 DNA is TGTGCCAGCAGCCTGTCAGGGATAGCGGCCTACGAGCAGTACTTC. Its protein product is CASSLSGIAAYEQYF.

This sequence joins TRBV9 and TRBJ2-2; TRBD2 matches at 9 bases. This CDR3 has 16 residues. V dropped 0 bases and J dropped 5; count of bases not matched to a gene: 5. Germline V gene data show CDR1 as SGDLS and CDR2 as YYNGEE. The CDR3 nucleotides are TGTGCCAGCAGCGTAGATCGAGCGGGAGGTACCGGGGAGCTGTTTTTT. Translated: CASSVDRAGGTGELFF.

The J gene is TRBJ2-2, the V gene TRBV11-3; TRBD1 is a possible D gene (5 bases). V was pared by 5 bases and J by 5 bases, with 12 bases between. The CDR3 covers 14 residues. Germline-derived CDR1 and CDR2 are SGHNT and YENEEA. CDR3 residues: CASSLRQGTGELFF. Written as DNA, the CDR3 is TGTGCCAGCAGCCTCAGGCAGGGTACCGGGGAGCTGTTTTTT.

The rearrangement uses TRBV27 and TRBJ1-5, with D unclear. This CDR3 spans 15 amino acids. The ends were cut back, 4 bases at V and 0 bases at J, with 10 bases in the middle. Germline V gives CDR1 MNHEY, CDR2 SMNVEV (reference sequence). This CDR3 is CASSYLTDSNQPQHF. For the CDR3, the DNA is TGTGCCAGCAGTTACCTGACGGATAGCAATCAGCCCCAGCATTTT.

The rearrangement links TRBV2 to TRBJ2-7; maybe TRBD2 (5 bases). The CDR3 extends over 13 amino acids. The V gene lost 8 bases and the J gene lost 2 bases, with 13 bases spanning the gap. The germline CDR1 and CDR2 sequences are SNHLY and FYNNEI. Here the CDR3 reads CASSGSPAYEQYF. The DNA of the CDR3 is TGTGCCAGCTCGGGGTCTCCCGCCTACGAGCAGTACTTC.

This clone was detected once. The V gene is TRBV9, the J gene TRBJ2-1; 13 bases line up with TRBD2. The V segment lost 0 bases and the J segment 9 bases; nucleotides outside the gene matches: 12. The CDR3 has 18 amino acids. Germline lookup yields CDR1 SGDLS and CDR2 YYNGEE. The CDR3 is CASSVEGPRLAGGIEQFF. The CDR3 nucleotides are TGTGCCAGCAGCGTAGAAGGTCCGAGACTAGCGGGGGGAATTGAGCAGTTCTTC.

Turning to this clone: Other DNA sequences in the same sample also yield this CDR3. The rearrangement uses TRBV7-2 and TRBJ2-1; 7 bases are a match to TRBD1. Germline CDR1 is SGHTA and CDR2 is FQGNSA. The trim removed 1 base at V and 2 bases at J, leaving 2 bases unmatched. The CDR3 has 15 residues. The CDR3 loop is CASSLGQGTYNEQFF. The CDR3 DNA follows: TGTGCCAGCAGCTTAGGACAGGGTACCTACAATGAGCAGTTCTTC. Based on the CDR3 plus reference TRBV7-2 and TRBJ2-1, the full variable domain is GAGVSQSPSNKVTEKGKDVELRCDPISGHTALYWYRQSLGQGLEFLIYFQGNSAPDKSGLPSDRFSAERTGGSVSTLTIQRTQQEDSAVYLCASSLGQGTYNEQFFGPGTRLTVL.

The gene calls are TRBV16 and TRBJ1-2, with D possibly matching TRBD1 (5 bases). The length of the CDR3 is 15 residues. CDR1 is KGHSY, CDR2 FQNENV, per germline. The V gene lost 1 base and the J gene lost 4 bases, with 13 bases spanning the gap. The CDR3 coding sequence is TGTGCCAGCAGCCAATACACTTTAGGGGCCTATGGCTACACCTTC. Translated: CASSQYTLGAYGYTF.

The CDR3 DNA sequence: TGTGCCAGCAGGCCCGCCGGACAGGGGGCAGGGAATGAGCAGTTCTTC. Translating it yields CASRPAGQGAGNEQFF. V and J are TRBV28 and TRBJ2-1; the match to TRBD1 covers 11 bases. J lost 7 bases, V lost 6 bases, and 11 bases had no gene match. The CDR3 consists of 16 residues. The V gene's germline CDR1 is MDHEN and CDR2 SYDVKM.

On this clone: This same CDR3 is encoded by further DNA sequences in the sample. V gene TRBV2 combines with J gene TRBJ2-3; D ambiguous. This CDR3 is built from 11 residues. Trimming removed 8 bases from V and 5 bases from J, with 8 bases in between. From germline, CDR1 is SNHLY and CDR2 FYNNEI. CDR3: CASSRGDTQYF. The CDR3 DNA is TGTGCCAGCTCCCGTGGAGATACGCAGTATTTT.

The chain is built from TRBV30 and TRBJ1-5, with D possibly TRBD1 on 5 matching bases. Germline V gene lookup returns CDR1 GTSNPN and CDR2 SVGIG (reference sequence). The CDR3 is made up of 13 amino acids. V was clipped by 4 bases and J by 8 bases, with 15 bases between them. The CDR3 sequence: CAWTGEGREPQHF. The DNA of the CDR3 is TGTGCCTGGACCGGGGAGGGGAGAGAGCCCCAGCATTTT.

This chain links TRBV6-1 with TRBJ1-6; no firm D call. The V gene lost 3 bases and the J gene lost 10 bases, with 13 bases spanning the gap. The CDR3 consists of 14 residues. CDR1 is MNHNS and CDR2 is SASEGT in the germline V gene. The CDR3 loop reads CASSDTRGRSPLHF. The CDR3 nucleotides read TGTGCCAGCAGTGATACGCGAGGACGATCACCCCTCCACTTT.

This chain uses TRBV7-9 with TRBJ2-2, with TRBD2 as a possible D gene (6 bases). Germline V gene lookup returns CDR1 SEHNR and CDR2 FQNEAQ (reference sequence). The V and J ends lost 2 bases and 1 base respectively, with 14 bases between them. CDR3 length equals 17 residues. The CDR3 coding sequence is TGTGCCAGCAGCTTAATTGGGGGGAGAGAGAACACCGGGGAGCTGTTTTTT. Protein product: CASSLIGGRENTGELFF.

This chain joins TRBV5-1 and TRBJ1-4; no reliable D call. This CDR3 is 16 amino acids long. Trimming removed 0 bases at V and 0 bases at J, with 9 bases between. Germline CDR1 is SGHRS and CDR2 is YFSETQ. The CDR3 nucleotides are TGCGCCAGCAGCTTGGGGCCAGACGCAACTAATGAAAAACTGTTTTTT. Translating it yields CASSLGPDATNEKLFF. The full variable domain, with the rest looked up from reference TRBV5-1 and TRBJ1-4, is KAGVTQTPRYLIKTRGQQVTLSCSPISGHRSVSWYQQTPGQGLQFLFEYFSETQRNKGNFPGRFSGRQFSNSRSEMNVSTLELGDSALYLCASSLGPDATNEKLFFGSGTQLSVL.

The V and J genes are TRBV6-6 and TRBJ2-7; TRBD1 aligns across 8 bases. The CDR3 has 14 amino acids. V shed 6 bases and J 5 bases; nucleotides not matched to a gene: 9. In germline, CDR1 is MNHNY, CDR2 SVGAGI (reference sequence). In DNA form, the CDR3 reads TGTGCCAGCAGGGCCGGGACAGGAGGCCACGAGCAGTACTTC. This encodes CASRAGTGGHEQYF.

J is TRBJ1-5 and V is TRBV27, with TRBD1 as a possible D gene (5 bases). From germline, CDR1 is MNHEY and CDR2 SMNVEV (reference sequence). CDR3 length: 17 residues. V lost 4 bases to trimming and J lost 0 bases, with 16 bases between them. CDR3 in amino acids: CASSSRFGGDSNQPQHF. The CDR3 nucleotides are TGTGCCAGCAGTTCGCGCTTCGGGGGGGATAGCAATCAGCCCCAGCATTTT.

The CDR3 loop reads CASSPDTQGNIQYF. CDR3 nucleotides: TGTGCCAGCAGTCCTGACACCCAAGGGAACATTCAGTACTTC. This chain connects TRBV6-5 to TRBJ2-4; D uncertain. Germline V lookup: CDR1 MNHEY, CDR2 SVGAGI. The CDR3 length is 14 residues. Trimming took off 5 bases at V and 7 bases at J, with 15 bases between the two ends.

This clone appeared once. The chain is built from TRBV18 and TRBJ2-7; D possibly corresponds to TRBD1 (6 bases). V lost 5 bases and J 6 bases, leaving 20 bases between the germline ends. Germline V gives CDR1 KGHSH, CDR2 LQKENI. The CDR3 sequence is 15 residues long. The CDR3 protein is CASSDTAGARGEQYF. In DNA form, the CDR3 reads TGTGCCAGCTCAGATACGGCAGGGGCGAGAGGCGAGCAGTACTTC.

The chain uses TRBV5-5 and TRBJ2-7, with a weak D call TRBD2 (5 bases). This CDR3 is built from 15 residues. Trimming cost V 0 bases and J 2 bases, with 12 bases left between them. CDR1 and CDR2 from the germline V gene are SGHKS and YYEKEE (reference sequence). The CDR3 here is CASSLDGDLPYEQYF. CDR3 nucleotide sequence: TGTGCCAGCAGCTTGGACGGGGATCTCCCCTACGAGCAGTACTTC.

This chain joins TRBV6-5 and TRBJ2-7, with 7 positions matching TRBD1. The length of the CDR3 is 11 residues. Per germline, CDR1 MNHEY and CDR2 SVGAGI. J lost 5 bases, V lost 7 bases, and 2 bases had no gene match. CDR3 region: CASIDRDEQYF. DNA of the CDR3: TGTGCCAGCATCGACAGGGACGAGCAGTACTTC.

With respect to this clone: The sample carries other DNA sequences with the same CDR3. The chain couples TRBV9 to TRBJ2-7, with TRBD1 as a possible D gene (6 bases). Germline V gene lookup returns CDR1 SGDLS and CDR2 YYNGEE. V lost 4 bases, J lost 0 bases, and 11 bases lay in between. The CDR3 length is 14 residues. The CDR3 DNA sequence: TGTGCCAGCAGCCTCCTAGGGGGCTCCTACGAGCAGTACTTC. Its translation is CASSLLGGSYEQYF. Using reference TRBV9 and TRBJ2-7 for the parts outside the CDR3, the full variable domain is DSGVTQTPKHLITATGQRVTLRCSPRSGDLSVYWYQQSLDQGLQFLIQYYNGEERAKGNILERFSAQQFPDLHSELNLSSLELGDSALYFCASSLLGGSYEQYFGPGTRLTVT.

J is TRBJ2-1 and V is TRBV11-2, with D maybe TRBD1 (6 bases). Germline V CDR1 and CDR2: SGHAT, FQNNGV. The CDR3 spans 17 residues. V lost 4 bases and J lost 2, with 18 bases in between. DNA of the CDR3: TGTGCCAGCAGCTCGAGGCCTGGCGCAGGGGCCTACAATGAGCAGTTCTTC. As protein: CASSSRPGAGAYNEQFF. Supplemented by reference TRBV11-2 and TRBJ2-1, the full variable domain reads EAGVAQSPRYKIIEKRQSVAFWCNPISGHATLYWYQQILGQGPKLLIQFQNNGVVDDSQLPKDRFSAERLKGVDSTLKIQPAKLEDSAVYLCASSSRPGAGAYNEQFFGPGTRLTVL.